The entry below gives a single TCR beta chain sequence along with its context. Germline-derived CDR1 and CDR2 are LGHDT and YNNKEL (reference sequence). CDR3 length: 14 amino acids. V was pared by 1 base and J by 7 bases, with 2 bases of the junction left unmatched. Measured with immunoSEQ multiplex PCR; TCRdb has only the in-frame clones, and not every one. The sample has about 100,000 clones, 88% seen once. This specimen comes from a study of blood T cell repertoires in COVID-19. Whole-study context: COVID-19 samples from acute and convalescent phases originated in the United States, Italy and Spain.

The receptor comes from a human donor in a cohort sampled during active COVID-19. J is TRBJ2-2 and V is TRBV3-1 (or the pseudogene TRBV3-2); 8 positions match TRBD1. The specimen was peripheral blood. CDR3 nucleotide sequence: TGTGCCAGCAGCCAAGGGACAGGGTTCGGGGAGCTGTTTTTT. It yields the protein CASSQGTGFGELFF.